One and the same sample provided the 8 T cell receptor beta chains below, sequenced in a study of blood T cell repertoires in COVID-19. The table came from immunoSEQ multiplex PCR; TCRdb's copy has only in-frame clones and leaves some out. The data contain roughly 340,000 clones, approximately 89% of them singletons. The source material was PBMCs or T cells enriched from blood (not recorded which). The receptors derive from a man between 40 and 49 years old in a cohort exposed to, infected with or recovered from COVID-19 (not recorded which).

The chain joins TRBV19 to TRBJ1-2; 11 bases fit TRBD1. CDR1 is LNHDA and CDR2 is SQIVND in the germline V gene (reference sequence). This CDR3 comprises 14 residues. V was pared by 4 bases and J by 5 bases, with 3 bases of the junction left unmatched. The CDR3 DNA reads as TGTGCCAGTAGTACTTGGGACAGGGGGTATGGCTACACCTTC. It yields the protein CASSTWDRGYGYTF.

This sequence joins TRBV10-3 and TRBJ2-7; tentatively, D is TRBD1 (5 bases). From germline, CDR1 is ENHRY and CDR2 SYGVKD. The CDR3 has 12 residues. V gave up 4 bases and J gave up 2 bases, with 6 bases separating them. DNA of the CDR3: TGTGCCATCAGTGGACAGACCTACGAGCAGTACTTC. Its translation is CAISGQTYEQYF.

The genes are TRBV5-1 and TRBJ2-3, with 8 nucleotides matching TRBD2. V trimming: 0 bases; J trimming: 3 bases; junction bases outside the gene matches: 6. CDR1 and CDR2 (germline): SGHRS, YFSETQ. The CDR3 is made up of 16 amino acids. The CDR3 loop is CASSLAGGAGTDTQYF. CDR3 DNA sequence: TGCGCCAGCAGCTTGGCCGGGGGGGCCGGGACAGATACGCAGTATTTT.

The rearrangement joins TRBV10-1 to TRBJ2-2; 10 bases fit TRBD2. CDR3 length equals 15 residues. Germline CDR1 and CDR2: WNHNN and SYGVQD (reference sequence). Trimming removed 6 bases from V and 5 bases from J; junction bases left unmatched: 6. DNA for the CDR3: TGCGCCAGCAGCGTACTAGCGGGGTCGACCGGGGAGCTGTTTTTT. Translation gives CASSVLAGSTGELFF.

The V and J genes are TRBV7-8 and TRBJ2-5; 10 bases fit TRBD1. This CDR3 comprises 14 residues. Germline CDR1 is SGHVS and CDR2 is FQNEAQ. V lost 5 bases, J lost 5 bases, and 5 bases stayed unmatched. CDR3: CASSNRQGAETQYF. CDR3 nucleotides: TGTGCCAGCAGCAACCGACAGGGGGCTGAGACCCAGTACTTC.

The chain uses TRBV2 and TRBJ2-1; 8 bases align to TRBD2. Germline values: CDR1 SNHLY, CDR2 FYNNEI. This CDR3 has 13 residues. Trimming at V came to 8 bases and at J to 6 bases, leaving 6 bases not matched to a gene. The CDR3 is CASLREGLNEQFF. Written as DNA, the CDR3 is TGTGCCAGCCTCCGGGAGGGCCTCAATGAGCAGTTCTTC.

This chain joins TRBV11-2 and TRBJ2-7; 7 positions match TRBD1. Germline CDR1 and CDR2: SGHAT and FQNNGV. This CDR3 comprises 14 residues. V lost 5 bases to trimming and J lost 3 bases; unmatched junction nucleotides: 7. The CDR3 nucleotides read TGTGCCAGCAGCAATTTGGACAGGCGCTACGAGCAGTACTTC. It encodes CASSNLDRRYEQYF.

The chain links TRBV5-1 to TRBJ2-2; TRBD2 aligns across 13 bases. CDR1 and CDR2 from the germline V gene are SGHRS and YFSETQ. V lost 2 bases and J lost 6; bases outside the gene matches: 7. The CDR3 has 17 residues. Here the CDR3 DNA reads TGCGCCAGCAGCTTACCAGGACTAGCGGGAGTGCCCGGGGAGCTGTTTTTT. Its protein is CASSLPGLAGVPGELFF.